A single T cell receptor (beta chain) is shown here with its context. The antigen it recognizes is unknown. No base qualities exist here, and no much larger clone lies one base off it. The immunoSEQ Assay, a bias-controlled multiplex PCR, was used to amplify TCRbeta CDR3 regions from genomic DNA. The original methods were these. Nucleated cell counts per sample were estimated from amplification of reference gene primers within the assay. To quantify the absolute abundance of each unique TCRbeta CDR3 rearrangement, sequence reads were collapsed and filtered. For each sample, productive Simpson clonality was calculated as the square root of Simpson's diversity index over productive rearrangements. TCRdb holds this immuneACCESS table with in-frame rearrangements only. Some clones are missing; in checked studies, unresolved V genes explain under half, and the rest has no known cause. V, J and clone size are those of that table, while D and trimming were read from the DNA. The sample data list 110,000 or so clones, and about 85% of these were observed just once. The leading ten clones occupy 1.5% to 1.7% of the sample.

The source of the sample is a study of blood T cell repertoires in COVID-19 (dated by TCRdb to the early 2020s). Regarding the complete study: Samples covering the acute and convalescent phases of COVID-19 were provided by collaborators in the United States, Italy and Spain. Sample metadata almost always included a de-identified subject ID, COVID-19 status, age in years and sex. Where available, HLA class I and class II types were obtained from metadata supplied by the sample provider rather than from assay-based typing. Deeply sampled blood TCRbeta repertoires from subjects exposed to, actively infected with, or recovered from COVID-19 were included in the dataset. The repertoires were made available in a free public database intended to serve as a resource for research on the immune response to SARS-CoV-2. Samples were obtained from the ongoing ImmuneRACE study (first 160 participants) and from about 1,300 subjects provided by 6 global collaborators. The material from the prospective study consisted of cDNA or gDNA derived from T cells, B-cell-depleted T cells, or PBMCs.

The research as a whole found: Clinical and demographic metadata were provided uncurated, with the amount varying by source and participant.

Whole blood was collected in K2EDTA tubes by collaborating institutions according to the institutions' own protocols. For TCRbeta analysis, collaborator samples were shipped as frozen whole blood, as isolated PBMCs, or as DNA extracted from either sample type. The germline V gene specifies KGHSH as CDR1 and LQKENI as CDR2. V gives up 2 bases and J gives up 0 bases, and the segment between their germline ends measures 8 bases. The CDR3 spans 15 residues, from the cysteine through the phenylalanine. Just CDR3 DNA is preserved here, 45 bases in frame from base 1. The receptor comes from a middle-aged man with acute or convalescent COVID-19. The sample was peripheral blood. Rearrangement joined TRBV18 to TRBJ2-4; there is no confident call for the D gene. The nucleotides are TGTGCCAGCTCACCAGAGAAGTTAGCCAAAAACATTCAGTACTTC. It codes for CASSPEKLAKNIQYF. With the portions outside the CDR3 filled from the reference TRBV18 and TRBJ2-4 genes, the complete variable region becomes NAGVMQNPRHLVRRRGQEARLRCSPMKGHSHVYWYRQLPEEGLKFMVYLQKENIIDESGMPKERFSAEFPKEGPSILRIQQVVRGDSAAYFCASSPEKLAKNIQYFGAGTRLSVL.